This entry lists 10 T cell receptor beta chains sequenced from one sample in a study of blood T cells in healthy people across ages. Primed by a sample-barcoded 5' primer and a J-beta primer mix, a second PCR proceeded for roughly 6 to 12 cycles. One entry per CDR3 protein results from TCRdb running MiXCR on the 5' RACE reads. The sample holds just under 900,000 distinct CDR3 sequences, more than 25% seen once. Sequenced sample: blood. Receptors originate from a woman at least 80 years old in good health.

The V and J genes are TRBV4-3 and TRBJ2-7, with TRBD1 matching over 10 bases. V gave up 2 bases and J gave up 3 bases; unmatched junction bases: 4. Germline lookup yields CDR1 LGHNA and CDR2 YSLEER. This CDR3 spans 15 amino acids. The CDR3 nucleotides are TGCGCCAGCAGCCAAAGGGACAGGGGCGGCTACGAGCAGTACTTC. Translation: CASSQRDRGGYEQYF.

This clonotype showed up just a few times. Since a much larger clone is just one base distant, this may be a read error. J is TRBJ1-2 and V is TRBV7-2; D gene unclear. Per germline, CDR1 SGHTA and CDR2 FQGNSA. There are 16 residues in the CDR3. CDR3 loop: CASSSATGLLDYDYTF. The DNA of the CDR3 is TGTGCCAGCAGCTCCGCGACCGGCCTCCTTGACTATGACTACACCTTC.

This clonotype has a count of ten or more. The chain is built from TRBV15 and TRBJ2-5; no definite D call. The germline gives CDR1 LNHNV, CDR2 YYDKDF (reference sequence). Trimming pared 0 bases from V and 4 bases from J, leaving 21 bases between. This CDR3 contains 18 residues. The CDR3 DNA sequence: TGTGCCACCAGCAGAGATCCTCGAAGCACTGTCCGAGGAGAGACCCAGTACTTC. Its translation: CATSRDPRSTVRGETQYF.

DNA of the CDR3: TGCAGTGCTAGAGATGGTGCGACTTTCAACACTGAAGCTTTCTTT. Translating it yields CSARDGATFNTEAFF. The rearrangement uses TRBV20-1 and TRBJ1-1; D gene unclear. Germline CDR1 reads DFQATT; CDR2 reads SNEGSKA (reference sequence). The CDR3 sequence is 15 residues long. Trimming pared 0 bases from V and 2 bases from J, leaving 13 bases between.

This chain connects TRBV29-1 to TRBJ2-7; 9 bases fit TRBD2. Germline CDR1 and CDR2: SQVTM and ANQGSEA. Germline trimming cut 4 bases from V and 2 bases from J; bases unmatched to any gene: 6. This CDR3 has 14 residues. The CDR3 region has the DNA TGCAGCGTTGCCGGCCGGACTAGCGCCTACGAGCAGTACTTC. It specifies CSVAGRTSAYEQYF.

This clonotype has only a few counts. This chain connects TRBV11-2 to TRBJ2-3; D might be TRBD1 or TRBD2, each matching 5 bases. Germline V gene lookup returns CDR1 SGHAT and CDR2 FQNNGV. The germline V and J ends were trimmed by 3 bases and 5 bases, with 15 bases remaining between them. The CDR3 loop spans 15 amino acids. The DNA of the CDR3 is TGTGCCAGCAGCTTGGGGGATTGGGGCCAAGATACGCAGTATTTT. Protein sequence: CASSLGDWGQDTQYF.

This clonotype was detected many times. This chain links TRBV28 with TRBJ2-7, with a possible D match to TRBD1 (6 bases). Germline-derived CDR1 and CDR2 are MDHEN and SYDVKM. The CDR3 length is 14 residues. V lost 5 bases, J lost 4 bases, and 15 bases lay in between. The CDR3 DNA sequence: TGTGCCAGCAGTACTCCGGGACACAAGTACGAGCAGTACTTC. Translated: CASSTPGHKYEQYF.

This clonotype was observed a handful of times. A much larger clone differs from this one at a single base, so this may be a read error. The chain couples TRBV6-2 or TRBV6-3 to TRBJ2-4; the D call may be TRBD1 or TRBD2 (5 bases each). CDR1 and CDR2 from the germline V gene are MNHEY and SVGEGT. V lost 4 bases, J lost 13 bases, and 14 bases lay in between. This CDR3 comprises 12 residues. The CDR3 is CASSSGRVQQYF. In DNA, the CDR3 is TGTGCCAGCAGTTCGGGACGAGTACAGCAGTACTTC.

There are many counts of this clonotype. The rearrangement joins TRBV9 to TRBJ1-6; D not certain. This CDR3 has 14 amino acids. V was cut by 0 bases and J by 2 bases, with 3 bases left in between. Germline-derived CDR1 and CDR2 are SGDLS and YYNGEE. The CDR3 reads CASSVVAYNSPLHF. The CDR3 DNA reads as TGTGCCAGCAGCGTAGTGGCCTATAATTCACCCCTCCACTTT.

This clonotype was recorded at least ten times. The V gene is TRBV20-1, the J gene TRBJ2-2; 13 nucleotides align to TRBD2. The CDR3 totals 17 residues. V trimming: 2 bases; J trimming: 4 bases; junction bases outside the gene matches: 7. In germline, CDR1 is DFQATT, CDR2 SNEGSKA (reference sequence). As DNA, the CDR3 is TGCAGTGCTAGATCCGGACTAGCGGGGGAGGCCACCGGGGAGCTGTTTTTT. This codes for CSARSGLAGEATGELFF.